Below, 13 T cell receptor beta chains from the same sample are listed, as sequenced in a study of blood T cell repertoires in COVID-19. Using immunoSEQ multiplex PCR, the repertoire was profiled, and TCRdb retains in-frame clones only, with some absent. The data show some 530,000 clones, roughly 85% seen once. The sample taken for sequencing was peripheral blood. The receptors stem from a human donor in a cohort sampled during active COVID-19.

The V and J genes are TRBV9 and TRBJ2-3; possibly TRBD1 for D (6 bases). The V gene's germline CDR1 is SGDLS and CDR2 YYNGEE. V was shortened by 3 bases and J by 0 bases, with 8 bases between the two germline ends. This CDR3 contains 14 residues. As DNA, the CDR3 is TGTGCCAGCAGCGGACAGGCAAGCACAGATACGCAGTATTTT. Translating gives CASSGQASTDTQYF.

The chain recombines TRBV2 with TRBJ2-2; TRBD2 aligns across 9 bases. The J segment lost 8 bases and the V segment lost 2 bases, leaving 12 bases of the junction unmatched. The CDR3 runs 17 residues. Germline assignment: CDR1 SNHLY and CDR2 FYNNEI. The CDR3 here is CASSERSGRAAAGELFF. CDR3 in DNA: TGTGCCAGCAGTGAACGTAGCGGGAGAGCGGCCGCTGGGGAGCTGTTTTTT. Together with reference TRBV2 and TRBJ2-2, the CDR3 gives the full variable domain: EPEVTQTPSHQVTQMGQEVILRCVPISNHLYFYWYRQILGQKVEFLVSFYNNEISEKSEIFDDQFSVERPDGSNFTLKIRSTKLEDSAMYFCASSERSGRAAAGELFFGEGSRLTVL.

DNA for the CDR3: TGTGCCACCAGTGGGGGGGGTAGCGGAGCCTACAATGAGCAGTTCTTC. Its protein is CATSGGGSGAYNEQFF. The chain recombines TRBV24-1 with TRBJ2-1; 7 nucleotides match TRBD2. This CDR3 has 16 residues. Germline assignment: CDR1 KGHDR and CDR2 SFDVKD. J gave up 2 bases and V 5 bases, and 8 bases lay outside the gene matches.

At least ten counts were recorded for this clone. J is TRBJ1-1 and V is TRBV28; D uncertain. V was trimmed by 4 bases and J by 0 bases, leaving 12 bases between them. Per germline, CDR1 MDHEN and CDR2 SYDVKM. The CDR3 spans 15 residues. This CDR3 is CASSYPTGVNTEAFF. The CDR3 DNA is TGTGCCAGCAGTTACCCTACCGGGGTGAACACTGAAGCTTTCTTT.

V and J are TRBV11-3 and TRBJ2-1; tentative D call: TRBD2 (6 bases). CDR3 size: 15 residues. The germline V gene encodes CDR1 SGHNT and CDR2 YENEEA. Trimming removed 0 bases from V and 3 bases from J, with 9 bases in between. The CDR3 protein is CASSLDRRDYNEQFF. CDR3 DNA sequence: TGTGCCAGCAGCTTAGATAGGCGGGACTACAATGAGCAGTTCTTC.

The chain has TRBV7-3 and TRBJ2-5; 8 positions match TRBD2. The V segment lost 4 bases and the J segment 5 bases; nucleotides outside the gene matches: 6. The CDR3 runs 14 residues. CDR1 and CDR2 (germline): SGHTA, FQGTGA. CDR3: CASSSTAGVETQYF. The CDR3, as DNA: TGTGCCAGCAGCTCCACAGCGGGAGTTGAGACCCAGTACTTC.

The genes are TRBV14 and TRBJ2-1; 14 bases agree with TRBD2. From germline, CDR1 is SGHDN and CDR2 FVKESK. This CDR3 contains 15 residues. Trimming cost V 4 bases and J 15 bases; bases outside gene matches: 11. The DNA of the CDR3 is TGTGCCAGCAGCCCTCTTGGACTAGCGGGAGGCCCTCGGTTCTTC. Translation: CASSPLGLAGGPRFF.

This chain joins TRBV7-3 and TRBJ2-1, with a possible D match to TRBD2 (6 bases). The CDR3 sequence is 16 residues long. Germline CDR1 is SGHTA and CDR2 is FQGTGA. The V gene lost 1 base and the J gene lost 1 base, with 11 bases spanning the gap. CDR3 region: CASSLMAGPSYNEQFF. Here the CDR3 DNA reads TGTGCCAGCAGCTTAATGGCGGGGCCATCCTACAATGAGCAGTTCTTC.

A single count supports this clone. This sequence joins TRBV30 and TRBJ1-1; D unresolved. The length of the CDR3 is 15 residues. V lost 1 base, J lost 4 bases, and 16 bases lay in between. Germline lookup yields CDR1 GTSNPN and CDR2 SVGIG (reference sequence). The CDR3, as DNA: TGTGCCTGGAGTGACTCGGGGAGGGTTAGCACTGAAGCTTTCTTT. This codes for CAWSDSGRVSTEAFF.

V usage is TRBV6-5 and J usage is TRBJ1-1; 7 bases are a match to TRBD1. The trim removed 5 bases at V and 4 bases at J, leaving 4 bases unmatched. In germline, CDR1 is MNHEY, CDR2 SVGAGI. The CDR3 runs 13 residues. This chain's CDR3 is CASSRGLVTEAFF. CDR3 sequence (DNA): TGTGCCAGCAGTAGGGGGCTGGTCACTGAAGCTTTCTTT.

The chain recombines TRBV5-1 with TRBJ2-1; 8 bases line up with TRBD1. Germline CDR1 reads SGHRS; CDR2 reads YFSETQ. V shed 3 bases, J shed 1 base, and the junction held 3 bases outside the gene matches. CDR3 length: 15 residues. CDR3 residues: CASSSGQGSYNEQFF. The CDR3 DNA reads TGCGCCAGCAGCTCCGGACAGGGATCCTACAATGAGCAGTTCTTC.

The V gene is TRBV9, the J gene TRBJ2-1; D gene uncertain. The CDR3 totals 13 residues. Germline CDR1 and CDR2: SGDLS and YYNGEE. The V and J ends lost 2 bases and 4 bases respectively, with 7 bases between them. The CDR3 loop is CASSVNRYNEQFF. The CDR3 DNA follows: TGTGCCAGCAGCGTGAACAGATACAATGAGCAGTTCTTC. Combining the CDR3 with reference TRBV9 and TRBJ2-1 gives the whole variable domain DSGVTQTPKHLITATGQRVTLRCSPRSGDLSVYWYQQSLDQGLQFLIQYYNGEERAKGNILERFSAQQFPDLHSELNLSSLELGDSALYFCASSVNRYNEQFFGPGTRLTVL.

The chain carries TRBV14 and TRBJ2-1; D possibly corresponds to TRBD2 (5 bases). Germline V gives CDR1 SGHDN, CDR2 FVKESK. The CDR3 covers 17 residues. V was cut by 2 bases and J by 0 bases, with 14 bases left in between. CDR3 in amino acids: CASSQTGLRSSYNEQFF. CDR3 bases: TGTGCCAGCAGCCAAACCGGACTCCGCAGCTCCTACAATGAGCAGTTCTTC.